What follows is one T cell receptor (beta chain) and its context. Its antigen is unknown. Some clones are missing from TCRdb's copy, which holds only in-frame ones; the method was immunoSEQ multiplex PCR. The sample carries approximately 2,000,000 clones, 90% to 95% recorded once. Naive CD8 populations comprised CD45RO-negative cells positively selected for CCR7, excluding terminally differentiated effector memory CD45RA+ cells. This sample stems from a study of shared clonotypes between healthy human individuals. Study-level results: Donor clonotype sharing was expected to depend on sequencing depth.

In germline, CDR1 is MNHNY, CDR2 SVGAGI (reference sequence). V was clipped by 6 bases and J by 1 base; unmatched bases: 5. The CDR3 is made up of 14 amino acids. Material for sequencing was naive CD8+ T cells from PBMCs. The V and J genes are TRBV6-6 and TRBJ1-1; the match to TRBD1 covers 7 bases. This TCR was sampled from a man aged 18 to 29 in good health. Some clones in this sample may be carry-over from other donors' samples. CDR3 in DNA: TGTGCCAGCAGAACGAGGACAGGGAACACTGAAGCTTTCTTT. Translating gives CASRTRTGNTEAFF.